Listed below are T cell receptor beta chains from one sample, sequenced in a study of T cells in localized non-small cell lung cancer. Profiling relied on immunoSEQ multiplex PCR, and the TCRdb table lists in-frame clones only, not all of them. The table includes 90,000 to 100,000 clones, approximately 91% detected once. Sequencing used PBMCs, obtained before any cancer treatment. The source of these receptors is a woman aged 40 to 75 with stage II squamous cell lung carcinoma. Both conserved end residues are part of each CDR3. The D gene is left open where the match is weak. Clone sizes are given selectively: once, few, many, or a class where the clone is expanded.

J gene: TRBJ2-7
V gene: TRBV9
D gene: TRBD2
clone size: -
CDR3 DNA: TGTGCCAGCAGCTACCCGGGACTAGCGGGGATCTACGAGCAGTACTTC
CDR3 protein: CASSYPGLAGIYEQYF

J gene: TRBJ1-5
V gene: TRBV2
D gene: -
clone size: -
CDR3 DNA: TGTGCCAGCAGGGAAGGTCAGAGTAGCAATCAGCCCCAGCATTTT
CDR3 protein: CASREGQSSNQPQHF

J gene: TRBJ2-3
V gene: TRBV27
D gene: -
clone size: once
CDR3 DNA: TGTGCCAGTGCATTCCTCGGGGTGGGAGGAGATACGCAGTATTTT
CDR3 protein: CASAFLGVGGDTQYF

J gene: TRBJ2-7
V gene: TRBV5-1
D gene: -
clone size: once
CDR3 DNA: TGCGCCAGCAGCCGGTCCGGGACACAAAGCTCCTACGAGCAGTACTTC
CDR3 protein: CASSRSGTQSSYEQYF

J gene: TRBJ1-1
V gene: TRBV5-1
D gene: -
clone size: -
CDR3 DNA: TGCGCCAGCAGCTTGGAAGGGGTGGGAACTGAAGCTTTCTTT
CDR3 protein: CASSLEGVGTEAFF

J gene: TRBJ2-1
V gene: TRBV4-2
D gene: -
clone size: -
CDR3 DNA: TGTGCCAGCAGCCAAGGGTTGGGCTACAATGAGCAGTTCTTC
CDR3 protein: CASSQGLGYNEQFF

J gene: TRBJ1-6
V gene: TRBV5-1
D gene: TRBD1
clone size: -
CDR3 DNA: TGCGCCAGCAGCTCGGGACAGGTCGGTTCACCCCTCCACTTT
CDR3 protein: CASSSGQVGSPLHF

J gene: TRBJ1-2
V gene: TRBV11-2
D gene: -
clone size: -
CDR3 DNA: TGTGCCAGCAGCTTAGGGCGGGTTGGCTACACCTTC
CDR3 protein: CASSLGRVGYTF

J gene: TRBJ2-4
V gene: TRBV29-1
D gene: -
clone size: once
CDR3 DNA: TGCAGCACGTATGGGGAGACGTGGGACATTCAGTACTTC
CDR3 protein: CSTYGETWDIQYF

J gene: TRBJ2-1
V gene: TRBV4-2
D gene: TRBD2
clone size: -
CDR3 DNA: TGTGCCAGCAGCCAGTCCCGTACTAGCGGGGGACCCTACAATGAGCAGTTCTTC
CDR3 protein: CASSQSRTSGGPYNEQFF

J gene: TRBJ2-5
V gene: TRBV6-1
D gene: -
clone size: -
CDR3 DNA: TGTGCCAGCAGTGAATCGTATAGGCAAGAGACCCAGTACTTC
CDR3 protein: CASSESYRQETQYF

J gene: TRBJ1-5
V gene: TRBV6-1
D gene: -
clone size: -
CDR3 DNA: TGTGCCAGCAAAAGCGACGGCAATAGCAATCAGCCCCAGCATTTT
CDR3 protein: CASKSDGNSNQPQHF

J gene: TRBJ2-6
V gene: TRBV5-4
D gene: -
clone size: -
CDR3 DNA: TGTGCCAGCAGCTCCACCCCCCAGGGCCCGGGGGGGGCCAACGTCCTGACTTTC
CDR3 protein: CASSSTPQGPGGANVLTF

J gene: TRBJ1-2
V gene: TRBV7-9
D gene: -
clone size: -
CDR3 DNA: TGTGCCAGCGGTCGGACCGGGGATAGTGGCTACACCTTC
CDR3 protein: CASGRTGDSGYTF

J gene: TRBJ1-3
V gene: TRBV5-1
D gene: TRBD1
clone size: -
CDR3 DNA: TGCGCCAGCAGCTTGGCCGCGCAGGGACAGAAAACTGGAAACACCATATATTTT
CDR3 protein: CASSLAAQGQKTGNTIYF

J gene: TRBJ1-4
V gene: TRBV7-9
D gene: -
clone size: once
CDR3 DNA: TGTGCCAGCAGGAACTGGGACATCGTTTCGGAAAAACTGTTTTTT
CDR3 protein: CASRNWDIVSEKLFF

J gene: TRBJ2-5
V gene: TRBV7-7
D gene: TRBD2
clone size: -
CDR3 DNA: TGTGCTAGCAGCTTCGGGGGGGGCCGTGAGACCCAGTACTTC
CDR3 protein: CASSFGGGRETQYF

J gene: TRBJ2-3
V gene: TRBV5-1
D gene: -
clone size: -
CDR3 DNA: TGCGCCAGCAGCCTGTCAAGGATCCAAGATACGCAGTATTTT
CDR3 protein: CASSLSRIQDTQYF

J gene: TRBJ1-2
V gene: TRBV6-6
D gene: TRBD1
clone size: -
CDR3 DNA: TGTGCCAGCACCGACAGGGGCTATGGCTACACCTTC
CDR3 protein: CASTDRGYGYTF

J gene: TRBJ2-2
V gene: TRBV11-2
D gene: TRBD2
clone size: -
CDR3 DNA: TGTGCCAGCAGCCCGGGGACTAGTTTTTTCACCGGGGAGCTGTTTTTT
CDR3 protein: CASSPGTSFFTGELFF

J gene: TRBJ1-2
V gene: TRBV2
D gene: -
clone size: -
CDR3 DNA: TGTGCCAGCAGGCAGGGGTTTAGTAACTATGGCTACACCTTC
CDR3 protein: CASRQGFSNYGYTF

J gene: TRBJ2-1
V gene: TRBV29-1
D gene: -
clone size: once
CDR3 DNA: TGCAGCGTTGAGCGGCGTTCCAACTACAATGAGCAGTTCTTC
CDR3 protein: CSVERRSNYNEQFF